The rows below give T cell receptor beta chains drawn from one sample of a study of cytomegalovirus exposure and HLA in healthy donors. Data came from immunoSEQ multiplex PCR; TCRdb stores just in-frame clones and leaves some out. Here the sample spans 100,000 to 150,000 clones, 83% being singletons. Sequenced input: PBMCs. The receptor source for this set is a woman in her thirties or forties in good health and CMV-seropositive. Both conserved end residues are trimmed from each CDR3.

V | CDR3
TRBV5-1 | ASSLLAGTFKETQY
TRBV9 | ASSSRGGVGQPQH
TRBV5-1 | ASSLSSGGNSEQF
TRBV2 | ASRDRGYGYT
TRBV27 | ASSLVGVGYGYT
TRBV7-6 | ASSSRTEHYGYT
TRBV27 | ASSPTTSEQY
TRBV14 | ASSPRGGSTEAF
TRBV29-1 | SVRQILYNEQF
TRBV6-8 | ASSPLSTGAGELF
TRBV18 | ASSPPQGLNTEAF
TRBV6-5 | ASSYATGGYT
TRBV19 | ASSPAYEQY
TRBV4-3 | ASSRERATGEAF
TRBV19 | ASSIGDTRTDTQY
TRBV18 | ASSKDTGDRQPQH
TRBV21-1 | ASSKVGDKETQY
TRBV28 | ASGYGLAGDSSYEQY
TRBV19 | ASSIAPSWGDRKIGYT
TRBV30 | AWSSAYNQPQH
TRBV27 | ASSPRQEIYNEQF
TRBV2 | ASRGLAASSYEQY
TRBV30 | ASKGDRAAKNIQY
TRBV27 | ASSLLGADGYT
TRBV5-1 | ASSLGGDTDTQY
TRBV7-2 | ASSFSRGGNTIY
TRBV11-2 | ASSLGGRGREQY
TRBV28 | ASSLGPRGAGNTIY
TRBV11-3 | ASSESTGGTEAF
TRBV13 | ASSPGVGAAYGYT
TRBV30 | AWSVLLFSGLAGMNTGELF
TRBV27 | ASSLRTGIGYT